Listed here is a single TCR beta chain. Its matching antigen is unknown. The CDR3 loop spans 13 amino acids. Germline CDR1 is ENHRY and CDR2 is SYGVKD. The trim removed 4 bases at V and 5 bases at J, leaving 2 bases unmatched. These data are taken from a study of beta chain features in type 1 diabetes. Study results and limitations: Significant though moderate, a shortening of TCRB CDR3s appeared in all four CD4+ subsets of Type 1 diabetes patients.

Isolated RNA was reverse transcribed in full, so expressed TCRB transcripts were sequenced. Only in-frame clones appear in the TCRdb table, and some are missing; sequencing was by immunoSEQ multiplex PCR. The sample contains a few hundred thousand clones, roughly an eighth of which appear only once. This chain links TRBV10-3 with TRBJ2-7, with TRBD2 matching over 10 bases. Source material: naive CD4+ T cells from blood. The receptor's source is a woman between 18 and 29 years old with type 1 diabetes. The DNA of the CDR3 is TGTGCCATCAGTGGTCTAGCGGGGGACGAGCAGTACTTC. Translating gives CAISGLAGDEQYF.